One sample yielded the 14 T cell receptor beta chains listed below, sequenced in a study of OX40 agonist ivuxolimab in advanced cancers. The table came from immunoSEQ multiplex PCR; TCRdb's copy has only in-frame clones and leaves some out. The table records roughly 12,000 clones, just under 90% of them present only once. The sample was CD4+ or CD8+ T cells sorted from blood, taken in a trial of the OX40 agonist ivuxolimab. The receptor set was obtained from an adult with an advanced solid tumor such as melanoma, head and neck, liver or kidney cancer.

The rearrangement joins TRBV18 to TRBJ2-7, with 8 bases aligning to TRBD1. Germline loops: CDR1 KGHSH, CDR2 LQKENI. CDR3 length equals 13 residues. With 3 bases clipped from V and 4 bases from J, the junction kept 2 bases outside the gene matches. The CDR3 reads CASSPDRVYEQYF. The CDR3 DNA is TGTGCCAGCTCACCGGACAGGGTATACGAGCAGTACTTC.

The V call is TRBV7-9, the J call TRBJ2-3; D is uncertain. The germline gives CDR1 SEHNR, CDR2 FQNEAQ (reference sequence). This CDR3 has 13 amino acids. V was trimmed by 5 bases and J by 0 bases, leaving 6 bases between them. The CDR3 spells CASSPESTDTQYF. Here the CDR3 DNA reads TGTGCCAGCAGCCCGGAGAGCACAGATACGCAGTATTTT. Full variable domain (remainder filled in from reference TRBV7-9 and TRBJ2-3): DTGVSQNPRHKITKRGQNVTFRCDPISEHNRLYWYRQTLGQGPEFLTYFQNEAQLEKSRLLSDRFSAERPKGSFSTLEIQRTEQGDSAMYLCASSPESTDTQYFGPGTRLTVL.

The CDR3 sequence is CASSPTAVAGTYSNQPQHF. CDR3 nucleotide sequence: TGTGCCAGCAGCCCAACTGCCGTGGCCGGGACTTATAGCAATCAGCCCCAGCATTTT. This chain links TRBV7-8 with TRBJ1-5; a possible D gene is TRBD1 (5 bases). V was clipped by 5 bases and J by 0 bases, with 23 bases between them. CDR3 size: 19 residues. Germline loops: CDR1 SGHVS, CDR2 FQNEAQ.

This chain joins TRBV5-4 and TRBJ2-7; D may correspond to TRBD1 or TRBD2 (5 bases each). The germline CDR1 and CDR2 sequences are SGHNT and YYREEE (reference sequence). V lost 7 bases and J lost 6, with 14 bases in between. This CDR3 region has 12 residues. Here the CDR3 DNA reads TGTGCCAGCGGGGGACCCCGGAGCGAGCAGTACTTC. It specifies CASGGPRSEQYF. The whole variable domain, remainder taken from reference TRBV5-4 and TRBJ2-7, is ETGVTQSPTHLIKTRGQQVTLRCSSQSGHNTVSWYQQALGQGPQFIFQYYREEENGRGNFPPRFSGLQFPNYSSELNVNALELDDSALYLCASGGPRSEQYFGPGTRLTVT.

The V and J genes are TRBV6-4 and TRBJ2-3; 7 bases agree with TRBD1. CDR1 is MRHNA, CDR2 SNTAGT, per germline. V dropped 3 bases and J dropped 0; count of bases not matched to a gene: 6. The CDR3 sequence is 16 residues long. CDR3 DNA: TGTGCCAGCAGTGATCGGGCAGGGGGAAGCACAGATACGCAGTATTTT. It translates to CASSDRAGGSTDTQYF.

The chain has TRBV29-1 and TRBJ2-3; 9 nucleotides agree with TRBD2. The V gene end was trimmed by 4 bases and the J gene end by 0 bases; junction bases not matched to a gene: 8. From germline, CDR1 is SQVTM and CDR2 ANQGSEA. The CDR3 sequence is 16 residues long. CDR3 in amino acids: CSVGAGGLLSTDTQYF. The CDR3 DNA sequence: TGCAGCGTTGGAGCGGGAGGACTCCTTAGCACAGATACGCAGTATTTT.

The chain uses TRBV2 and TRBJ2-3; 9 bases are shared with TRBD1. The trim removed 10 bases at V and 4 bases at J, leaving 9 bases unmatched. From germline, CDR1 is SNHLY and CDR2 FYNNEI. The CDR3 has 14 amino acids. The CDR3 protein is CATQRGQGSDTQYF. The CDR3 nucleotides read TGTGCCACCCAGAGGGGACAGGGCTCAGATACGCAGTATTTT.

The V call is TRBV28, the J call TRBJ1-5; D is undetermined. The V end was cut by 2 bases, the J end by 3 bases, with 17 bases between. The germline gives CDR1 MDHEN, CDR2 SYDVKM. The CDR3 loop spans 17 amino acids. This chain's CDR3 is CASSLRVWGGDNQPQHF. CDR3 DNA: TGTGCCAGCAGTTTAAGAGTCTGGGGTGGTGACAATCAGCCCCAGCATTTT.

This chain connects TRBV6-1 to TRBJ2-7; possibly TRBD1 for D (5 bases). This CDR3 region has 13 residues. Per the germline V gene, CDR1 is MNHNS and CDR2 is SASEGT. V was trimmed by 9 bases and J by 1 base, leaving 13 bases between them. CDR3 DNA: TGTGCCAGTAGATTGGGGCCTTCCTACGAGCAGTACTTC. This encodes CASRLGPSYEQYF.

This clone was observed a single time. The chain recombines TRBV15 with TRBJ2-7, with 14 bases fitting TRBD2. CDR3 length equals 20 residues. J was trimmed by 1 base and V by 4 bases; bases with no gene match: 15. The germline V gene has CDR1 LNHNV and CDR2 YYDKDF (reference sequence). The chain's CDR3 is CATSTRGGGTSGRFSYEQYF. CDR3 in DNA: TGTGCCACCAGCACCCGGGGGGGAGGGACTAGCGGGAGATTTTCCTACGAGCAGTACTTC.

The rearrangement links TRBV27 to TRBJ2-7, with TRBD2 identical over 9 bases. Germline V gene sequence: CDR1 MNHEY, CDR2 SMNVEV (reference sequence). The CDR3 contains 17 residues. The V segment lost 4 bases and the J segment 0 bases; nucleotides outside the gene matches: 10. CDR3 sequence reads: CASSYSSGTGSSYEQYF. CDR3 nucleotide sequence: TGTGCCAGCAGTTATTCTAGCGGGACCGGCAGCTCCTACGAGCAGTACTTC.

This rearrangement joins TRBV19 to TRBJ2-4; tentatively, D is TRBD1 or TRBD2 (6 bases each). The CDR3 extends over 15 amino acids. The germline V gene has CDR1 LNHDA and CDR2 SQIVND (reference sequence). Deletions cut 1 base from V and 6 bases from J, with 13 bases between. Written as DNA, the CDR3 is TGTGCCAGTAGTATAGCACACGGGGGCTTAAACATTCAGTACTTC. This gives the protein CASSIAHGGLNIQYF. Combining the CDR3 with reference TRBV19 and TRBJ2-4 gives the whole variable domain DGGITQSPKYLFRKEGQNVTLSCEQNLNHDAMYWYRQDPGQGLRLIYYSQIVNDFQKGDIAEGYSVSREKKESFPLTVTSAQKNPTAFYLCASSIAHGGLNIQYFGAGTRLSVL.

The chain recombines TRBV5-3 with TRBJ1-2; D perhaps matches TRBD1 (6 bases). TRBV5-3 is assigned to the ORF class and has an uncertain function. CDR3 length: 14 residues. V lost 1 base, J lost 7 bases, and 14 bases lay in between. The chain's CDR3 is CARSLNGGRRGYTF. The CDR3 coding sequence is TGTGCCAGAAGCTTGAATGGGGGGCGGCGTGGCTACACCTTC.

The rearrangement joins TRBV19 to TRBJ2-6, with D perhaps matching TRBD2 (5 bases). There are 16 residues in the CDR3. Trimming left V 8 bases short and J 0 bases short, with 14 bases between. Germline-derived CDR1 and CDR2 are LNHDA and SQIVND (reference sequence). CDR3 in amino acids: CASQPGITSGANVLTF. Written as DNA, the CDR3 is TGTGCCAGTCAGCCGGGAATTACCTCTGGGGCCAACGTCCTGACTTTC.